This T cell receptor (beta chain) comes out of a study of Graves' ophthalmopathy and Graves' hyperthyroidism. Study as a whole: Where ophthalmopathy was absent within 18 months of follow-up, hyperthyroidism was stable.

RNA transcripts provided the template for amplifying TCR beta CDR3 regions. HTBI primers were employed in first-round RT-PCR, then a second-round multiplex PCR followed. TCRdb re-called the multiplex PCR reads with MiXCR, one entry per CDR3 protein. This sample has about 1.1 million distinct CDR3 sequences, with around a third found just once. Findings and caveats of the study: The 13-signature model separated ophthalmopathy from stable hyperthyroidism at roughly 88% sensitivity and nearly 83% specificity. In blood, most expanded thyroid clonotypes above 0.001 frequency were also detected.

Many counts were recorded for this clonotype. Its cognate antigen is unknown. Germline V gene data show CDR1 as MNHNY and CDR2 as SVGAGI (reference sequence). The CDR3 consists of 13 residues. Between the trimmed V and J ends, which lost 2 bases and 4 bases, there was a span of 8 bases. Included hyperthyroidism patients were aged 18 to 65 and newly diagnosed (under 2 months' duration). The clonotype comes from an adult man with Graves' hyperthyroidism. The source material was peripheral blood or thyroid tissue (not recorded which). V gene TRBV6-6 combines with J gene TRBJ1-2; no definite D call. DNA for the CDR3: TGTGCCAGCAGTTACGAAAAGCGCTATGGCTACACCTTC. Translating it yields CASSYEKRYGYTF.